The 24 T cell receptor beta chains below all came from one sample that was sequenced in a study of metastatic and nonmetastatic thyroid tumors. TCRdb called clones again from the PCR reads with MiXCR. This table holds about 30,000 clones, roughly 15% found once. Prior to thyroid surgery, none of the patients had received any treatment. Sample: blood. The receptors were gathered from a female donor with papillary thyroid cancer or a benign thyroid nodule (not recorded which). Some clones in this sample may be carry-over from other donors' samples.

By frequency in the sample, this clone is medium-sized (0.01 to 0.1%). The rearrangement uses TRBV11-3 and TRBJ1-2; D is unclear. The CDR3 sequence is 15 residues long. The germline V and J ends were trimmed by 0 bases and 1 base, with 9 bases remaining between them. Per the germline V gene, CDR1 is SGHNT and CDR2 is YENEEA. The CDR3 DNA reads TGTGCCAGCAGCTTAGATGGACGGGATAACTATGGCTACACCTTC. It translates to CASSLDGRDNYGYTF.

This clone was observed a handful of times. At one of its ends the junction is not consistent with the germline gene, which may arise from a read error. The rearrangement links TRBV12-3 or TRBV12-4 to TRBJ2-3; the match to TRBD2 covers 7 bases. This CDR3 has 15 amino acids. In nucleotides, the CDR3 is TGTACCAGCAGTACCTCGACTAGCTGGAGTGATACGCAGTATTTT. Protein: CTSSTSTSWSDTQYF.

This clone was observed at least ten times. This chain links TRBV28 with TRBJ2-5; 8 bases are a match to TRBD1. CDR3 size: 13 residues. Per the germline V gene, CDR1 is MDHEN and CDR2 is SYDVKM. V lost 6 bases, J lost 5 bases, and 5 bases stayed unmatched. The DNA of the CDR3 is TGTGCCAGCAGCCCGGACAGGGAGGAGACCCAGTACTTC. This sequence encodes CASSPDREETQYF.

This clone was picked up many times. A much more abundant neighbour one base away suggests this may be a read error. Different DNA sequences within this sample yield the same CDR3. The gene calls are TRBV20-1 and TRBJ2-7, with D perhaps being TRBD1 or TRBD2 (6 bases each). The V gene lost 0 bases and the J gene lost 4 bases, with 16 bases spanning the gap. This CDR3 region has 15 residues. The germline gives CDR1 DFQATT, CDR2 SNEGSKA (reference sequence). The DNA for the CDR3 is TGCAGTGCTAGAGAGTTTACGGGGGCTCAGTACGAGCAGTACTTC. It yields the protein CSAREFTGAQYEQYF.

This clone appeared many times. The rearrangement joins TRBV19 to TRBJ2-7; D not certain. Germline lookup yields CDR1 LNHDA and CDR2 SQIVND (reference sequence). The V gene lost 3 bases and the J gene lost 2 bases, with 14 bases spanning the gap. CDR3 length equals 15 residues. The CDR3 spells CASSIPGGAAYEQYF. CDR3 nucleotide sequence: TGTGCCAGTAGTATCCCAGGCGGCGCGGCCTACGAGCAGTACTTC.

The chain joins TRBV4-1 to TRBJ1-1; tentatively, D is TRBD1 (5 bases). In germline, CDR1 is MGHRA, CDR2 YSYEKL. V lost 7 bases and J lost 3, with 18 bases in between. The CDR3 spans 15 residues. This CDR3 reads CASIRRDVGDTEAFF. In nucleotides, the CDR3 is TGCGCCAGCATCCGCAGGGACGTAGGAGACACTGAAGCTTTCTTT.

This chain links TRBV3-1 with TRBJ1-2, with a tentative D call TRBD1 (6 bases). The CDR3 covers 13 residues. Trimming took 4 bases from V and 2 from J, leaving 8 bases between them. Germline CDR1 LGHDT, CDR2 YNNKEL (reference sequence). CDR3 sequence reads: CASSPQGNYGYTF. In DNA form, the CDR3 reads TGTGCCAGCAGCCCACAGGGAAACTATGGCTACACCTTC.

The J gene is TRBJ2-7, the V gene TRBV28; D is perhaps TRBD2 (6 bases). Trimming shortened V by 3 bases and J by 2 bases, and 17 bases separated the two germline ends. This CDR3 contains 16 residues. The germline CDR1 and CDR2 sequences are MDHEN and SYDVKM. The CDR3 spells CASSFRLDHLTYEQYF. The CDR3 DNA follows: TGTGCCAGCAGTTTCCGACTAGATCACTTAACCTACGAGCAGTACTTC.

The CDR3 here is CASSLAGLSYEQYF. Written as DNA, the CDR3 is TGTGCCAGCAGCCTAGCGGGACTCTCCTACGAGCAGTACTTC. The rearrangement links TRBV11-3 to TRBJ2-7; 9 nucleotides agree with TRBD2. The CDR3 consists of 14 residues. Germline CDR1 is SGHNT and CDR2 is YENEEA. The V gene end was trimmed by 5 bases and the J gene end by 0 bases; junction bases not matched to a gene: 2.

This clone counts as medium-sized. The V and J genes are TRBV20-1 and TRBJ1-5; 12 bases fit TRBD1. With V trimmed by 3 bases and J by 1 base, 10 bases remained unmatched. There are 18 residues in the CDR3. The germline gives CDR1 DFQATT, CDR2 SNEGSKA (reference sequence). The CDR3 DNA follows: TGCAGTGCTAGTCGGGCCCCCGGGACAGGGGGCAGCAATCAGCCCCAGCATTTT. It yields the protein CSASRAPGTGGSNQPQHF.

This clone was detected a few times. The chain combines TRBV28 with TRBJ2-2; tentative D call: TRBD1 (6 bases). With 6 bases removed from V and 5 bases from J, the gap between germline ends came to 16 bases. Germline V gives CDR1 MDHEN, CDR2 SYDVKM. The CDR3 sequence is 15 residues long. CDR3 in DNA: TGTGCCAGCAGGAAAACAGGGTTGAAAACCGGGGAGCTGTTTTTT. This encodes CASRKTGLKTGELFF.

There are many counts of this clone. The chain uses TRBV12-3 or TRBV12-4 and TRBJ2-3; 9 bases align to TRBD1. The CDR3 totals 18 residues. V lost 8 bases to trimming and J lost 4 bases; unmatched junction nucleotides: 19. The CDR3 DNA reads as TGTGCCAGCTCCCGGGACAGGGATTATGCGGGAGTGGCAGATACGCAGTATTTT. Protein: CASSRDRDYAGVADTQYF.

This clone was seen many times. This chain uses TRBV5-4 with TRBJ2-2, with D perhaps TRBD1 (5 bases). From germline, CDR1 is SGHNT and CDR2 YYREEE (reference sequence). Trimming left V 7 bases short and J 4 bases short, with 11 bases between. CDR3 length: 13 amino acids. The chain's CDR3 is CASHRGATGELFF. DNA of the CDR3: TGTGCCAGCCATCGTGGGGCCACCGGGGAGCTGTTTTTT.

The chain recombines TRBV30 with TRBJ1-6, with D perhaps TRBD1 (5 bases). Germline V CDR1 and CDR2: GTSNPN, SVGIG (reference sequence). Trimming stripped 3 bases from V and 7 bases from J, with 13 bases between. This CDR3 is 14 amino acids long. CDR3 sequence (DNA): TGTGCCTGGAGCCCAGGACATACCAATTCACCCCTCCACTTT. As protein: CAWSPGHTNSPLHF.

The table lists this clone with a few counts. The gene calls are TRBV7-2 and TRBJ2-7; D possibly corresponds to TRBD1 (5 bases). CDR3 length equals 12 residues. Germline V CDR1 and CDR2: SGHTA, FQGNSA. Trimming shortened V by 1 base and J by 6 bases, and 7 bases separated the two germline ends. CDR3 bases: TGTGCCAGCAGCTTAGGACAGACCGAGCAGTACTTC. As protein: CASSLGQTEQYF.

This clone was recorded many times. The chain joins TRBV30 to TRBJ2-3; D may correspond to TRBD1 or TRBD2 (6 bases each). The CDR3 contains 12 residues. Germline CDR1 is GTSNPN and CDR2 is SVGIG (reference sequence). V shed 5 bases and J shed 2 bases, with 8 bases lying between them. DNA for the CDR3: TGTGCCTGGTGGGGGGCCACAGATACGCAGTATTTT. It specifies CAWWGATDTQYF.

This clone was seen repeatedly, ten times or more. The chain links TRBV5-1 to TRBJ2-2; the D call may be TRBD1 or TRBD2 (5 bases each). Germline V lookup: CDR1 SGHRS, CDR2 YFSETQ. V was shortened by 4 bases and J by 1 base, with 11 bases between the two germline ends. The CDR3 has 15 residues. Written as DNA, the CDR3 is TGCGCCAGCAGCATAGGGACCCTGAACACCGGGGAGCTGTTTTTT. Amino acid sequence: CASSIGTLNTGELFF.

The CDR3 nucleotides read TGTGCCAGCAGTTCTGTGGCGGCTGGCGAGCAGTACTTC. Its translation is CASSSVAAGEQYF. The chain combines TRBV12-3 or TRBV12-4 with TRBJ2-7; D unresolved. The CDR3 has 13 residues. Between the trimmed V and J ends, which lost 4 bases and 6 bases, there was a span of 13 bases.

At least ten counts were recorded for this clone. The chain carries TRBV29-1 and TRBJ2-1; D assignment may be TRBD1 or TRBD2 (5 bases each). From germline, CDR1 is SQVTM and CDR2 ANQGSEA. The CDR3 is 16 amino acids. With 1 base removed from V and 5 bases from J, the gap between germline ends came to 18 bases. The CDR3 DNA reads as TGCAGCGTTGAAGTGAGGGGCCCTTTTACTAACAATGAGCAGTTCTTC. It yields the protein CSVEVRGPFTNNEQFF.

This clone occurred once. The gene calls are TRBV5-1 and TRBJ1-2, with a tentative D call TRBD1 (6 bases). In germline, CDR1 is SGHRS, CDR2 YFSETQ. The CDR3 runs to 14 residues. Trimming removed 3 bases at V and 3 bases at J, with 12 bases between. The CDR3, as DNA: TGCGCCAGCAGCTCCCAAGGGGGTGACTATGGCTACACCTTC. Its translation: CASSSQGGDYGYTF.

The sample holds many counts of this clone. This rearrangement joins TRBV10-3 to TRBJ2-1; 8 nucleotides agree with TRBD2. V shed 8 bases and J 4 bases; nucleotides not matched to a gene: 7. There are 14 residues in the CDR3. Per germline, CDR1 ENHRY and CDR2 SYGVKD. The CDR3 reads CAIGASGPYNEQFF. The CDR3 DNA sequence: TGTGCCATCGGGGCTAGCGGGCCGTACAATGAGCAGTTCTTC.

At least ten counts were recorded for this clone. The chain couples TRBV6-5 to TRBJ2-5, with 11 positions matching TRBD1. Germline assignment: CDR1 MNHEY and CDR2 SVGAGI. The junction had 5 bases not matched to a gene; V was cut back by 0 bases and J by 5 bases. This CDR3 comprises 16 residues. The CDR3 reads CASSYSGGQGEETQYF. The CDR3 DNA follows: TGTGCCAGCAGTTACTCTGGGGGACAGGGGGAGGAGACCCAGTACTTC.

This clone showed up many times. This sequence joins TRBV25-1 and TRBJ2-1, with 7 bases aligning to TRBD2. The V segment lost 0 bases and the J segment 3 bases; nucleotides outside the gene matches: 14. This CDR3 contains 19 residues. Germline CDR1 is MGHDK and CDR2 is SYGVNS. The CDR3 here is CASSEYWTEASGNYNEQFF. The CDR3 nucleotides are TGTGCCAGCAGTGAATATTGGACCGAGGCTAGCGGAAACTACAATGAGCAGTTCTTC.

The V gene is TRBV7-9, the J gene TRBJ2-5, with D possibly matching TRBD2 (5 bases). Germline assignment: CDR1 SEHNR and CDR2 FQNEAQ (reference sequence). The V end was cut by 5 bases, the J end by 7 bases, with 11 bases between. This CDR3 comprises 12 residues. The CDR3, as DNA: TGTGCCAGCAGCGACACCCGGGGGACCCAGTACTTC. Translated: CASSDTRGTQYF.